Following are 2 T cell receptor beta chains from one sample sequenced in a study of T cell changes during pregnancy in multiple sclerosis. TCRdb keeps only in-frame clones here, not all; method: immunoSEQ multiplex PCR. Among roughly 40,000 clones, around 90% were seen once, and the ten largest hold approximately 8.4%. Sequences were derived from CD8+ T cells from peripheral blood mononuclear cells, sampled before pregnancy. The source of these receptors is a female donor with multiple sclerosis, enrolled in a pregnancy study.

The gene calls are TRBV27 and TRBJ2-7, with D perhaps matching TRBD2 (5 bases). Trimming removed 3 bases from V and 6 bases from J, with 9 bases in between. Germline CDR1 and CDR2: MNHEY and SMNVEV (reference sequence). This CDR3 region has 12 residues. CDR3 sequence (DNA): TGTGCCAGCAGTTTCGGAGCGGCCGAGCAGTACTTC. Translated, it gives CASSFGAAEQYF.

V gene TRBV29-1 combines with J gene TRBJ1-1; D remains unclear. V was shortened by 2 bases and J by 0 bases, with 16 bases between the two germline ends. Germline CDR1 is SQVTM and CDR2 is ANQGSEA. This CDR3 spans 16 amino acids. This CDR3 reads CSVEIPTEPMNTEAFF. The CDR3 DNA reads as TGCAGCGTTGAAATACCGACGGAGCCGATGAACACTGAAGCTTTCTTT.